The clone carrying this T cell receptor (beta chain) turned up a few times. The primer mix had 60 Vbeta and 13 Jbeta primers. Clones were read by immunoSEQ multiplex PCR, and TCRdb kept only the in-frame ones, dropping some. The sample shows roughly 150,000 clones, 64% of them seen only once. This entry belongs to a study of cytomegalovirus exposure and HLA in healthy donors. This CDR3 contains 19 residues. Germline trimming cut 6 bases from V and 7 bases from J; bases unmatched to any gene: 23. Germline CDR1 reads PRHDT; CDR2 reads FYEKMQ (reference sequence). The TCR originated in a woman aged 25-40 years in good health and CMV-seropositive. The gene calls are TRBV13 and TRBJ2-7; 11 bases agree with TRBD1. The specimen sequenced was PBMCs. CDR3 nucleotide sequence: TGTGCCAGCAGGTCTACGACGGAAAGGGCGGACAGGGGGCTGGGAGAGCAGTACTTC. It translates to CASRSTTERADRGLGEQYF.